The 4 T cell receptor beta chains given below trace back to one sample, sequenced in a study of CD8 T cells in ankylosing spondylitis. TCRdb called the 5' RACE reads again in MiXCR, with one record for every CDR3 protein. This table holds about 220,000 distinct CDR3 sequences, under 30% found once. Sequencing was done on a sample of blood, either unsorted or a sorted T cell fraction (not recorded which). These receptors were collected from a male donor with ankylosing spondylitis or in good health (not recorded which).

This clonotype was recorded at least ten times. CDR3 region: CASSNLGTVTDTQYF. CDR3 sequence (DNA): TGTGCCAGCAGTAACCTCGGGACAGTCACAGATACGCAGTATTTT. The genes are TRBV27 and TRBJ2-3, with 7 bases matching TRBD1. The V gene's germline CDR1 is MNHEY and CDR2 SMNVEV (reference sequence). CDR3 length: 15 residues. With V trimmed by 5 bases and J by 2 bases, 7 bases remained unmatched.

The V call is TRBV20-1, the J call TRBJ2-5; D remains ambiguous. Trimming removed 1 base at V and 0 bases at J, with 9 bases between. CDR1 and CDR2 from the germline V gene are DFQATT and SNEGSKA (reference sequence). The CDR3 covers 14 residues. The CDR3 spells CSARGSTYQETQYF. CDR3 DNA sequence: TGCAGTGCTAGAGGGTCCACGTACCAAGAGACCCAGTACTTC.

The chain links TRBV5-1 to TRBJ2-3; perhaps TRBD2 as D (6 bases). The germline V gene encodes CDR1 SGHRS and CDR2 YFSETQ. V was pared by 1 base and J by 2 bases, with 11 bases between. This CDR3 has 15 amino acids. The CDR3 sequence is CASSLPLAYTDTQYF. The CDR3 nucleotides are TGCGCCAGCAGCTTGCCCCTAGCGTACACAGATACGCAGTATTTT. Full variable domain (rest looked up from reference TRBV5-1 and TRBJ2-3): KAGVTQTPRYLIKTRGQQVTLSCSPISGHRSVSWYQQTPGQGLQFLFEYFSETQRNKGNFPGRFSGRQFSNSRSEMNVSTLELGDSALYLCASSLPLAYTDTQYFGPGTRLTVL.

There are a few counts of this clonotype. V and J are TRBV19 and TRBJ1-5; D possibly corresponds to TRBD1 (5 bases). Germline CDR1 and CDR2: LNHDA and SQIVND (reference sequence). This CDR3 is 12 amino acids long. V was pared by 5 bases and J by 9 bases, with 11 bases between. DNA for the CDR3: TGTGCCAGTAGTCGGGACTTAAGGCCCCAGCATTTT. Protein sequence: CASSRDLRPQHF.